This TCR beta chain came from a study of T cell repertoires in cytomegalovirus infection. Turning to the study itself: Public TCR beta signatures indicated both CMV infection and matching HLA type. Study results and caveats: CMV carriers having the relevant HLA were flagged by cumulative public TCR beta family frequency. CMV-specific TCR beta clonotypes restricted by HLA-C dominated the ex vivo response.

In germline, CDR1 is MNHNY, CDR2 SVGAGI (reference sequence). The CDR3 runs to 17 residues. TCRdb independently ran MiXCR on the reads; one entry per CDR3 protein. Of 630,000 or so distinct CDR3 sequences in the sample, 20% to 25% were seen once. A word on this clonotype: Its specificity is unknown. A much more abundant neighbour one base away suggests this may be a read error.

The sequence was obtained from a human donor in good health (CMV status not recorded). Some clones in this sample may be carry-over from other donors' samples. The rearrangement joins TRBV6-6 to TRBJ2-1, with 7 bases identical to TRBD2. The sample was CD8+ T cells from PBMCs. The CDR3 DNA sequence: TGTGCCAGCAGTTACCGAGCGTCGGTGGCTAGCGGCAATAAGCAGTTCTTC. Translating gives CASSYRASVASGNKQFF.